This TCR beta chain emerged from a study of blood T cell repertoires in COVID-19. The protocol was immunoSEQ multiplex PCR, while the TCRdb copy is restricted to in-frame clones and leaves out a portion. The sample consists of almost 90,000 clones, roughly 88% of them appearing once. The CDR3 is 15 residues long. The ends lost 8 bases at V and 1 base at J; junction bases unmatched: 11. Germline V lookup: CDR1 SQVTM, CDR2 ANQGSEA. This chain uses TRBV29-1 with TRBJ1-2, with 9 bases identical to TRBD1. This receptor was taken from a man aged 80 or over with acute or convalescent COVID-19. The sequenced sample consisted of peripheral blood. The CDR3 DNA follows: TGCAGCACCACCCCGGGACAGGGAATTAACTATGGCTACACCTTC. Translated, it gives CSTTPGQGINYGYTF.